Each of the 29 T cell receptor beta chains below was sequenced from the same sample in a study of T cell repertoires in cytomegalovirus infection. TCRdb passed the reads through MiXCR, listing each CDR3 protein once. The table shows fewer than 350,000 distinct CDR3 sequences, with about 27% occurring only once. Their antigens remain unidentified. Sequenced here: cultured PBMCs, sampled from culture after CMV antigen stimulation. These receptors were collected from a human donor in good health (CMV status not recorded). Some clones in this sample may be carry-over from other donors' samples.

This chain connects TRBV28 to TRBJ1-5, with 8 bases fitting TRBD1. J lost 4 bases, V lost 6 bases, and 11 bases had no gene match. The CDR3 is 16 residues long. Per germline, CDR1 MDHEN and CDR2 SYDVKM. The CDR3 here is CASSFSGQGTNQPQHF. The CDR3 DNA reads TGTGCCAGCAGCTTTTCCGGACAGGGCACTAATCAGCCCCAGCATTTT.

This clonotype was counted at least ten times. This rearrangement joins TRBV7-2 to TRBJ2-1, with 7 bases matching TRBD2. V lost 4 bases and J lost 9; bases outside the gene matches: 12. Germline V CDR1 and CDR2: SGHTA, FQGNSA. The CDR3 has 15 residues. DNA of the CDR3: TGTGCCAGCAGCTCCGGTGGGCGGGAGCGGAGTGAGCAGTTCTTC. Encoded protein: CASSSGGRERSEQFF.

V usage is TRBV6-5 and J usage is TRBJ2-2, with a tentative D call TRBD1 (5 bases). The CDR3 loop spans 14 amino acids. Trimming pared 6 bases from V and 2 bases from J, leaving 10 bases between. From germline, CDR1 is MNHEY and CDR2 SVGAGI. This CDR3 is CASRPGINTGELFF. The CDR3 DNA reads TGTGCCAGCAGGCCAGGGATCAACACCGGGGAGCTGTTTTTT.

The chain is built from TRBV12-3 or TRBV12-4 and TRBJ1-2; no clear D gene. Trimming took off 7 bases at V and 2 bases at J, with 11 bases between the two ends. This CDR3 region has 13 residues. CDR3 loop: CASTGTVNYGYTF. The CDR3 DNA reads as TGTGCCAGCACTGGAACGGTGAACTATGGCTACACCTTC.

This clonotype was seen many times. J is TRBJ2-5 and V is TRBV28; 8 positions agree with TRBD1. CDR1 MDHEN and CDR2 SYDVKM come from the germline V gene. The junction had 5 bases not matched to a gene; V was cut back by 0 bases and J by 2 bases. This CDR3 spans 16 amino acids. The CDR3 bases are TGTGCCAGCAGTTTATGCTGGGGACAGGAGCAAGAGACCCAGTACTTC. Protein: CASSLCWGQEQETQYF. Using reference TRBV28 and TRBJ2-5 for the parts outside the CDR3, the full variable domain is DVKVTQSSRYLVKRTGEKVFLECVQDMDHENMFWYRQDPGLGLRLIYFSYDVKMKEKGDIPEGYSVSREKKERFSLILESASTNQTSMYLCASSLCWGQEQETQYFGPGTRLLVL.

The chain links TRBV28 to TRBJ1-1; D is perhaps TRBD1 (5 bases). Germline V gene data show CDR1 as MDHEN and CDR2 as SYDVKM. The CDR3 has 14 residues. Trimming left V 6 bases short and J 2 bases short, with 13 bases between. CDR3 coding DNA: TGTGCCAGCAGAACCCCGGGACTTAACACTGAAGCTTTCTTT. It yields the protein CASRTPGLNTEAFF.

At least ten counts were recorded for this clonotype. The CDR3 region is CASSLAWDRGNYGYTF. DNA for the CDR3: TGTGCCAGCAGCTTAGCGTGGGACAGGGGAAACTATGGCTACACCTTC. The chain uses TRBV7-8 and TRBJ1-2, with 10 nucleotides matching TRBD1. Germline CDR1 SGHVS, CDR2 FQNEAQ. The CDR3 extends over 16 amino acids. Trimming at V came to 0 bases and at J to 2 bases, leaving 3 bases not matched to a gene.

The V call is TRBV5-6, the J call TRBJ1-1, with unresolved D. Germline V gene data show CDR1 as SGHDT and CDR2 as YYEEEE. The CDR3 contains 13 residues. The ends were cut back, 1 base at V and 6 bases at J, with 10 bases in the middle. The CDR3 DNA is TGTGCCAGCAGCTTGATCGGATATGCTGAAGCTTTCTTT. This translates into CASSLIGYAEAFF.

The rearrangement uses TRBV5-6 and TRBJ1-1; no clear D. This CDR3 has 13 residues. V gave up 4 bases and J gave up 4 bases, with 11 bases separating them. CDR1 is SGHDT, CDR2 YYEEEE, per germline. The DNA of the CDR3 is TGTGCCAGCAGCAGAGATGAGGTCACTGAAGCTTTCTTT. Translated: CASSRDEVTEAFF.

This clonotype appeared many times. The rearrangement links TRBV7-2 to TRBJ1-1, with D possibly being TRBD1 (6 bases). Trimming shortened V by 5 bases and J by 0 bases, and 13 bases separated the two germline ends. Germline-derived CDR1 and CDR2 are SGHTA and FQGNSA. The CDR3 is 15 amino acids. The CDR3 DNA sequence: TGTGCCAGCAGCGCCCAGGGGAGAGTGAACACTGAAGCTTTCTTT. Protein product: CASSAQGRVNTEAFF.

This clonotype was counted a few times. The J gene is TRBJ2-1, the V gene TRBV19, with TRBD1 identical over 7 bases. Germline V gene data show CDR1 as LNHDA and CDR2 as SQIVND (reference sequence). V lost 7 bases to trimming and J lost 2 bases; unmatched junction nucleotides: 14. The CDR3 sequence is 17 residues long. CDR3 in amino acids: CASTTSDRATTYNEQFF. Written as DNA, the CDR3 is TGTGCCAGTACTACCAGCGACAGGGCTACAACCTACAATGAGCAGTTCTTC.

This clonotype was seen a few times. The chain recombines TRBV7-9 with TRBJ1-4, with D hard to call. Germline values: CDR1 SEHNR, CDR2 FQNEAQ (reference sequence). Trimming removed 1 base at V and 10 bases at J, with 10 bases between. The CDR3 contains 13 residues. Here the CDR3 reads CASSLGPQGKLFF. CDR3 bases: TGTGCCAGCAGCTTAGGCCCACAAGGAAAACTGTTTTTT.

This clonotype occurred a few times. The rearrangement joins TRBV28 to TRBJ1-5; D is unclear. Germline-derived CDR1 and CDR2 are MDHEN and SYDVKM. This CDR3 contains 15 residues. The V gene lost 2 bases and the J gene lost 2 bases, with 10 bases spanning the gap. CDR3 residues: CASSLEPGGNQPQHF. CDR3 nucleotides: TGTGCCAGCAGTTTAGAGCCGGGAGGCAATCAGCCCCAGCATTTT.

The rearrangement joins TRBV12-5 to TRBJ2-5, with 10 bases fitting TRBD1. Germline V gene sequence: CDR1 LGHNT, CDR2 FRNRAP. The CDR3 has 16 residues. Unmatched junction bases numbered 7, after V lost 6 bases and J lost 0 bases. The CDR3 is CASGDRGGPYQETQYF. Written as DNA, the CDR3 is TGTGCTAGTGGGGACAGGGGGGGCCCGTACCAAGAGACCCAGTACTTC.

This clonotype was seen more than once but under ten times. The chain recombines TRBV3-1 with TRBJ1-3, with D possibly TRBD1 on 5 matching bases. This CDR3 has 15 residues. V was pared by 2 bases and J by 2 bases, with 10 bases between. CDR1 LGHDT and CDR2 YNNKEL come from the germline V gene (reference sequence). The DNA for the CDR3 is TGTGCCAGCAGCCAAACGGTAGGGGCTGGAAACACCATATATTTT. Translating gives CASSQTVGAGNTIYF.

The chain links TRBV5-4 to TRBJ2-1, with D perhaps TRBD2 (7 bases). V lost 5 bases and J lost 5, with 23 bases in between. Germline V gene data show CDR1 as SGHNT and CDR2 as YYREEE (reference sequence). The CDR3 runs to 17 residues. CDR3 region: CASSTRGGAGFNNEQFF. In nucleotides, the CDR3 is TGTGCCAGCAGTACCCGCGGGGGCGCGGGATTTAACAATGAGCAGTTCTTC.

The rearrangement links TRBV7-3 to TRBJ1-1; D gene unclear. The germline V gene encodes CDR1 SGHTA and CDR2 FQGTGA. V was cut by 1 base and J by 7 bases, with 10 bases left in between. The CDR3 consists of 13 residues. DNA for the CDR3: TGTGCCAGCAGCTTAATCGGGAAGAATGAAGCTTTCTTT. Its protein product is CASSLIGKNEAFF.

This clonotype was seen a few times. The V and J genes are TRBV12-3 or TRBV12-4 and TRBJ1-1; the D gene is possibly TRBD1 (5 bases). There are 15 residues in the CDR3. Trimming took 3 bases from V and 5 from J, leaving 16 bases between them. CDR3 bases: TGTGCCAGCAGTTTCTCGTTCAGGGAGCGGACTGAAGCTTTCTTT. Its protein is CASSFSFRERTEAFF.

The sample holds a few counts of this clonotype. The CDR3 coding sequence is TGTGCCAGCAGCTTACAGGGCGACTCTGGGGCCAACGTCCTGACTTTC. Its protein product is CASSLQGDSGANVLTF. The chain links TRBV7-9 to TRBJ2-6, with a weak D call TRBD1 (5 bases). The CDR3 length is 16 residues. Trimming left V 2 bases short and J 0 bases short, with 8 bases between. Germline V gives CDR1 SEHNR, CDR2 FQNEAQ (reference sequence).

The chain carries TRBV10-3 and TRBJ2-3; perhaps TRBD2 as D (6 bases). V shed 8 bases and J shed 1 base, with 7 bases lying between them. Germline CDR1 and CDR2: ENHRY and SYGVKD. The CDR3 extends over 12 amino acids. The DNA of the CDR3 is TGTGCCATCCGGAGGGGCACAGATACGCAGTATTTT. It translates to CAIRRGTDTQYF.

A word on this clonotype: This clone may be a read error of a much larger clone one base away. The V call is TRBV7-2, the J call TRBJ2-5; 7 bases agree with TRBD2. CDR1 and CDR2 (germline): SGHTA, FQGNSA. The CDR3 runs to 12 residues. This CDR3 reads CASGLRLATQYF. The CDR3 DNA follows: TGTGCCAGCGGCTTGCGACTAGCGACCCAGTACTTC.

This clonotype has a handful of counts. J is TRBJ2-7 and V is TRBV11-2; TRBD1 aligns across 7 bases. Germline CDR1 is SGHAT and CDR2 is FQNNGV. CDR3 length: 15 amino acids. The V and J ends lost 5 bases and 3 bases, in that order; junction bases with no gene match: 10. CDR3 amino acids: CASSRWDSYVYEQYF. The CDR3 region has the DNA TGTGCCAGCAGCCGATGGGACAGCTACGTCTACGAGCAGTACTTC.

The chain links TRBV14 to TRBJ2-1; TRBD1 or TRBD2 may be the D gene (5 bases each). V dropped 1 base and J dropped 0 bases, with 10 bases sitting between them. Germline CDR1 reads SGHDN; CDR2 reads FVKESK. The CDR3 sequence is 16 residues long. This CDR3 is CASSQGGPSSYNEQFF. DNA of the CDR3: TGTGCCAGCAGCCAAGGGGGACCAAGCTCCTACAATGAGCAGTTCTTC.

The rearrangement joins TRBV15 to TRBJ2-7; 7 bases are shared with TRBD2. The germline V gene encodes CDR1 LNHNV and CDR2 YYDKDF (reference sequence). CDR3 size: 17 residues. Germline trimming cut 1 base from V and 0 bases from J; bases unmatched to any gene: 9. The CDR3 loop reads CATSRGGGRRTSYEQYF. Here the CDR3 DNA reads TGTGCCACCAGCAGAGGGGGGGGAAGACGGACCTCCTACGAGCAGTACTTC.

The V and J genes are TRBV7-2 and TRBJ1-4; maybe TRBD1 (5 bases). The germline V gene has CDR1 SGHTA and CDR2 FQGNSA. Deletions cut 2 bases from V and 2 bases from J, with 9 bases between. The CDR3 has 15 residues. As DNA, the CDR3 is TGTGCCAGCAGCTTAACGGGGCTTACTAATGAAAAACTGTTTTTT. This encodes CASSLTGLTNEKLFF.

This clonotype has ten or more counts. The chain recombines TRBV7-8 with TRBJ1-5, with TRBD1 identical over 7 bases. CDR1 is SGHVS, CDR2 FQNEAQ, per germline. V was clipped by 5 bases and J by 4 bases; unmatched bases: 8. There are 15 residues in the CDR3. DNA of the CDR3: TGTGCCAGCAGCCCTCAGGGGACAGTTAATCAGCCCCAGCATTTT. Protein sequence: CASSPQGTVNQPQHF.

The gene calls are TRBV4-1 and TRBJ1-5; D perhaps matches TRBD1 (6 bases). The germline gives CDR1 MGHRA, CDR2 YSYEKL. CDR3 length: 15 residues. Trimming took off 3 bases at V and 7 bases at J, with 16 bases between the two ends. CDR3: CASSQGAVDLQPQHF. For the CDR3, the DNA is TGCGCCAGCAGCCAGGGGGCGGTGGACCTCCAGCCCCAGCATTTT.

V is TRBV7-3 and J is TRBJ1-6; D is uncertain. Germline values: CDR1 SGHTA, CDR2 FQGTGA. V lost 3 bases and J lost 9, with 12 bases in between. The CDR3 is made up of 14 amino acids. The CDR3 DNA follows: TGTGCCAGCAGCTTCGGCCGGGATAGTTCACCCCTCCACTTT. The encoded protein is CASSFGRDSSPLHF.

This clonotype was recorded once. The chain is built from TRBV6-1 and TRBJ1-1; TRBD1 might be the D (5 bases). CDR1 and CDR2 from the germline V gene are MNHNS and SASEGT. The V end lost 6 bases, the J end lost 4 bases, and 18 bases lay between the germline ends. The length of the CDR3 is 15 residues. The DNA for the CDR3 is TGTGCCAGCAGCAGATACCAGGGAGGTGGCACTGAAGCTTTCTTT. Protein sequence: CASSRYQGGGTEAFF.